A selection of T cell receptor beta chains follows, all from one sample in a study of CD8 T cells in Susac syndrome. TCRdb used MiXCR to reprocess the immunoSEQ multiplex PCR reads, holding one entry per CDR3 protein. The data contain more than 250,000 distinct CDR3 sequences, 92% of them seen just once; the ten biggest clones take up about 0.07%. The sequencing sample was made of CD4+ T cells from PBMCs. These receptors all come from a human donor with multiple sclerosis. Each CDR3 is given with its conserved first and last residue. D genes are given only for firm matches. A row's size may be missing; if present it is once, few, many or a size class.

D	J	size	V	DNA	CDR3
-	TRBJ2-2	-	TRBV6-6	TGTGCCAGCAGTGCTTTCCCCGGGGAGCTGTTTTTT	CASSAFPGELFF
-	TRBJ2-1	once	TRBV6-1	TGTGCCAGCAGCCCAGGGTCCCATGGGTTCTCTCCACACAATGAGCAGTTCTTC	CASSPGSHGFSPHNEQFF
-	TRBJ2-3	-	TRBV28	TGTGCCAGCAGTTTGCCAGGGTTCCGGGATACGCAGTATTTT	CASSLPGFRDTQYF
TRBD2	TRBJ2-1	-	TRBV28	TGTGCCAGCAGTTCCGGACTAGTGGGAGGGTTAGAGCAGTTCTTC	CASSSGLVGGLEQFF
-	TRBJ1-3	-	TRBV30	TGTGCCTGGAGTGTACCCGCTGGAAACACCATATATTTT	CAWSVPAGNTIYF
-	TRBJ2-1	-	TRBV24-1	TGTGCCACCAGTGATGTACAGGCCCGATCCCACAATGAGCAGTTCTTC	CATSDVQARSHNEQFF
TRBD1	TRBJ2-1	-	TRBV6-1	TGTGCCAGCAGCCCAAGGACAGGCGGACGGGGCAATGAGCAGTTCTTC	CASSPRTGGRGNEQFF
-	TRBJ1-2	-	TRBV29-1	TGCAGCGTTCGACTAGCAGCTAACTATGGCTACACCTTC	CSVRLAANYGYTF
-	TRBJ2-7	-	TRBV7-2	TGTGCCAGCAGCTCGCGGGACAGTTCCTACGAGCAGTACTTC	CASSSRDSSYEQYF
TRBD2	TRBJ2-3	-	TRBV6-5	TGTGCCAGCAGTTACTCCCGACTAGCGGGGGCACAAGATACGCAGTATTTT	CASSYSRLAGAQDTQYF
TRBD1	TRBJ2-2	-	TRBV9	TGTGCCAGCAGAGAGGGACAGTGGAACACCGGGGAGCTGTTTTTT	CASREGQWNTGELFF
-	TRBJ1-1	-	TRBV12-3/TRBV12-4	TGTGCCAGCAGCCGTCCCCCCCGAGCCGGGACGGCTGAAGCTTTCTTT	CASSRPPRAGTAEAFF
-	TRBJ1-1	-	TRBV5-1	TGCGCCAGCAGCTTAAGGTTGGGGAACACTGAAGCTTTCTTT	CASSLRLGNTEAFF
-	TRBJ2-7	once	TRBV12-3/TRBV12-4	TGTGCCAGCAGTTTATTGCGGGGCCCTGCCTCCTACGAGCAGTACTTC	CASSLLRGPASYEQYF
-	TRBJ2-5	-	TRBV6-1	TGTGCCAGCAGTGAATTTGGCGGAGGTCAAGAGACCCAGTACTTC	CASSEFGGGQETQYF
-	TRBJ1-2	-	TRBV20-1	TGCAGTGCTAGAGATTGGGTCGACAGTAACTATGGCTACACCTTC	CSARDWVDSNYGYTF
TRBD1	TRBJ2-7	-	TRBV6-6	TGTGCCAGCGCACGGGACAGGGGATCCTCCTACGAGCAGTACTTC	CASARDRGSSYEQYF
TRBD1	TRBJ2-7	-	TRBV7-9	TGTGCCAGCAGCTCCAACAGGGGGCTGGACGAGCAGTACTTC	CASSSNRGLDEQYF
-	TRBJ1-2	few	TRBV18	TGTGCCAGCTCACCACCGGGAAACTATGGCTACACCTTC	CASSPPGNYGYTF
TRBD2	TRBJ2-2	-	TRBV7-3	TGTGCCAGCAGCTTAAGGGAGGGACTAGCGAACACCGGGGAGCTGTTTTTT	CASSLREGLANTGELFF
-	TRBJ2-7	-	TRBV7-2	TGTGCCAGCAGTTCCACGGTTTGGGGCGAGCAGTACTTC	CASSSTVWGEQYF
-	TRBJ2-7	-	TRBV25-1	TGTGCCAGCTCGTATGTAGACAACTACGAGCAGTACTTC	CASSYVDNYEQYF
TRBD2	TRBJ2-3	-	TRBV2	TGTGCCAGCAGTGAAGAGGGACTAGCGGTTCGCACAGATACGCAGTATTTT	CASSEEGLAVRTDTQYF
-	TRBJ1-1	-	TRBV27	TGTGCCAGCAGTTTACGGGTTCTCGGCACTGAAGCTTTCTTT	CASSLRVLGTEAFF
-	TRBJ1-1	-	TRBV7-2	TGTGCCAGCAGCTTGGCCATCATGAACACTGAAGCTTTCTTT	CASSLAIMNTEAFF
-	TRBJ2-5	once	TRBV24-1	TGTGCCACCAGTGTCTTCGAAAATCTCGGGGGAATCCAAGAGACCCAGTACTTC	CATSVFENLGGIQETQYF
-	TRBJ2-1	-	TRBV20-1	TGCAGTGCTAGCCTTCCTCCCGATGGTAATGAGCAGTTCTTC	CSASLPPDGNEQFF
TRBD2	TRBJ2-1	-	TRBV19	TGTGCCAGTAGTCCCAGAGGGAGCGGGAGGGCCTCGGATGAGCAGTTCTTC	CASSPRGSGRASDEQFF
TRBD2	TRBJ2-3	-	TRBV6-2/TRBV6-3	TGTGCCAGCAGTTACGAACCTAGCGGGAGTCGCACAGATACGCAGTATTTT	CASSYEPSGSRTDTQYF
TRBD1	TRBJ1-5	-	TRBV12-3/TRBV12-4	TGTGCCAGCAGTTTGGGGGCAGACAGGGCCAATCAGCCCCAGCATTTT	CASSLGADRANQPQHF